This TCR beta chain was recorded in a study of T cell responses to AZD1222 COVID-19 vaccine. This table comes from immunoSEQ multiplex PCR, and its TCRdb copy is limited to in-frame clones, with some not included. The table has under 200,000 clones, just over 90% seen once. The CDR3 runs to 13 residues. V lost 7 bases to trimming and J lost 4 bases, with 16 bases between them. Germline V gene sequence: CDR1 GTSNPN, CDR2 SVGIG (reference sequence). Concerning this clone: Its antigen is still unknown.

Study-level points and caveats: Among spike-specific TCRs, nearly half reportedly target unmutated variant regions. Spike-specific TCR breadth rose after two AZD1222 doses, and depth rose as well.

The rearrangement joins TRBV30 to TRBJ1-2, with D tentatively TRBD1 (5 bases). This clonotype originated in an adult who received the MenACWY meningococcal vaccine as a control. The sample consisted of peripheral blood, taken 28 days after the second dose of the MenACWY control vaccine. Here the CDR3 DNA reads TGTGCCTCAGTCCTGGCGCAGGGCTATGGCTACACCTTC. Its protein is CASVLAQGYGYTF.